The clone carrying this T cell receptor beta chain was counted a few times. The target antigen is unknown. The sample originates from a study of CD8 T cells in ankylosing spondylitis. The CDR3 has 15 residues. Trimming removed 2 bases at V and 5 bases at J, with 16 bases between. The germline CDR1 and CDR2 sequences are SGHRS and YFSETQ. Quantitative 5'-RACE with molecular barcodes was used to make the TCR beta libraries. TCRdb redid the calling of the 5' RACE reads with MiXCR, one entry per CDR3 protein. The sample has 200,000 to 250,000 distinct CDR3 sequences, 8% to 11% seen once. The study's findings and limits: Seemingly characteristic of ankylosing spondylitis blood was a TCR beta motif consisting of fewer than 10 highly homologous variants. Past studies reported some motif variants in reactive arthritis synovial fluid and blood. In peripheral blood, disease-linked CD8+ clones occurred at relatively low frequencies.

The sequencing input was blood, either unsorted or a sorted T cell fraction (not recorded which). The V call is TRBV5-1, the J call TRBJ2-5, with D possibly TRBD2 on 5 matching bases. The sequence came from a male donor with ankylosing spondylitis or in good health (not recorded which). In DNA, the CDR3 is TGCGCCAGCAGCTTTTCGTCCGGAGGTTGGGAGACCCAGTACTTC. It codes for CASSFSSGGWETQYF.